Listed below are T cell receptor beta chains from one sample, sequenced in a study of cytomegalovirus exposure and HLA in healthy donors. TCRdb's copy holds only in-frame clones and misses some; the assay was immunoSEQ multiplex PCR. The sample holds over 250,000 clones, about nine tenths seen once. What was sequenced was PBMCs. These receptors were taken from a man aged 35-49 years in good health and CMV-seropositive. Both conserved end residues are part of each CDR3. The order of the fields is V gene, J gene, clone size, D gene, CDR3 protein, CDR3 DNA. D genes are given only for firm matches. The size entry is marked missing in some rows and otherwise reads once, few, many or a size class.

v_call: TRBV2; j_call: TRBJ2-7; clone_size: -; d_call: TRBD1; cdr3_aa: CASSVDRGYEQYF; cdr3_nt: TGTGCCAGCAGTGTGGACAGGGGTTACGAGCAGTACTTC
v_call: TRBV7-8; j_call: TRBJ1-3; clone_size: -; d_call: -; cdr3_aa: CASSLFGSGNTIYF; cdr3_nt: TGTGCCAGCAGCTTATTCGGGTCTGGAAACACCATATATTTT
v_call: TRBV4-2; j_call: TRBJ2-1; clone_size: -; d_call: TRBD2; cdr3_aa: CASSQRMGTRGSNEQFF; cdr3_nt: TGTGCCAGCAGCCAACGGATGGGGACTAGGGGATCCAATGAGCAGTTCTTC
v_call: TRBV6-6; j_call: TRBJ1-4; clone_size: few; d_call: -; cdr3_aa: CASRALGGALGEKLFF; cdr3_nt: TGTGCCAGCAGAGCCCTTGGGGGGGCGCTTGGTGAAAAACTGTTTTTT
v_call: TRBV27; j_call: TRBJ2-1; clone_size: -; d_call: TRBD1; cdr3_aa: CASSPGTGIGNEQFF; cdr3_nt: TGTGCCAGCAGCCCCGGGACAGGGATCGGCAATGAGCAGTTCTTC
v_call: TRBV15; j_call: TRBJ2-5; clone_size: -; d_call: -; cdr3_aa: CATSRAPGPQETQYF; cdr3_nt: TGTGCCACCAGCAGAGCTCCAGGGCCCCAAGAGACCCAGTACTTC
v_call: TRBV5-4; j_call: TRBJ2-1; clone_size: -; d_call: TRBD2; cdr3_aa: CASSPVGEGRDEQFF; cdr3_nt: TGTGCCAGCAGCCCGGTGGGGGAGGGCCGGGATGAGCAGTTCTTC
v_call: TRBV28; j_call: TRBJ1-2; clone_size: -; d_call: TRBD1; cdr3_aa: CASTETGRSYGYTF; cdr3_nt: TGTGCCAGCACAGAGACAGGGAGGAGCTATGGCTACACCTTC
v_call: TRBV29-1; j_call: TRBJ2-7; clone_size: -; d_call: -; cdr3_aa: CSVVGVSPPYEQYF; cdr3_nt: TGCAGCGTTGTAGGGGTCAGCCCCCCTTACGAGCAGTACTTC
v_call: TRBV28; j_call: TRBJ2-7; clone_size: -; d_call: -; cdr3_aa: CASSLGGGPYREQYF; cdr3_nt: TGTGCCAGCAGTTTAGGGGGGGGGCCATATCGGGAGCAGTACTTC
v_call: TRBV27; j_call: TRBJ2-7; clone_size: -; d_call: -; cdr3_aa: CASSARGRSYEQYF; cdr3_nt: TGTGCCAGCAGTGCCCGCGGGCGCTCCTACGAGCAGTACTTC
v_call: TRBV5-1; j_call: TRBJ2-7; clone_size: once; d_call: -; cdr3_aa: CASSIDRGGYEQYF; cdr3_nt: TGCGCCAGCAGCATCGACAGAGGTGGCTACGAGCAGTACTTC
v_call: TRBV29-1; j_call: TRBJ2-3; clone_size: -; d_call: -; cdr3_aa: CSVVTGTSTDTQYF; cdr3_nt: TGCAGCGTTGTAACCGGGACAAGCACAGATACGCAGTATTTT
v_call: TRBV28; j_call: TRBJ2-7; clone_size: -; d_call: -; cdr3_aa: CASRHRGSYEQYF; cdr3_nt: TGTGCCAGCAGACACCGGGGATCCTACGAGCAGTACTTC
v_call: TRBV5-6; j_call: TRBJ1-5; clone_size: -; d_call: TRBD1; cdr3_aa: CASSLGQGDQPQHF; cdr3_nt: TGTGCCAGCAGCTTGGGACAGGGCGATCAGCCCCAGCATTTT
v_call: TRBV27; j_call: TRBJ1-6; clone_size: -; d_call: TRBD1; cdr3_aa: CASSLTGGRNSPLHF; cdr3_nt: TGTGCCAGCAGTTTGACAGGGGGCCGAAATTCACCCCTCCACTTT
v_call: TRBV28; j_call: TRBJ2-2; clone_size: -; d_call: TRBD2; cdr3_aa: CASSLGGANTGELFF; cdr3_nt: TGTGCCAGCAGTTTGGGAGGGGCGAACACCGGGGAGCTGTTTTTT
v_call: TRBV5-1; j_call: TRBJ2-7; clone_size: -; d_call: TRBD2; cdr3_aa: CASSLRQPGGEQYF; cdr3_nt: TGCGCCAGCAGCTTGCGGCAGCCCGGGGGGGAGCAGTACTTC
v_call: TRBV30; j_call: TRBJ1-1; clone_size: -; d_call: -; cdr3_aa: CAWSGYPGTEAFF; cdr3_nt: TGTGCCTGGAGTGGGTATCCAGGGACTGAAGCTTTCTTT
v_call: TRBV7-9; j_call: TRBJ1-1; clone_size: -; d_call: -; cdr3_aa: CASSPVGPFMNTEAFF; cdr3_nt: TGTGCCAGCAGCCCCGTTGGGCCCTTCATGAACACTGAAGCTTTCTTT
v_call: TRBV7-2; j_call: TRBJ2-7; clone_size: -; d_call: TRBD2; cdr3_aa: CASSASLAGGYEQYF; cdr3_nt: TGTGCCAGCAGCGCCTCACTAGCGGGAGGCTACGAGCAGTACTTC
v_call: TRBV7-2; j_call: TRBJ1-2; clone_size: -; d_call: -; cdr3_aa: CASSLDRSSSYGYTF; cdr3_nt: TGTGCCAGCAGCTTAGACAGGTCTTCCTCCTATGGCTACACCTTC
v_call: TRBV10-3; j_call: TRBJ2-5; clone_size: -; d_call: -; cdr3_aa: CAISRGQETQYF; cdr3_nt: TGTGCCATCAGTCGAGGACAAGAGACCCAGTACTTC
v_call: TRBV9; j_call: TRBJ2-1; clone_size: -; d_call: TRBD1; cdr3_aa: CASSHRQGQGGSDEQFF; cdr3_nt: TGTGCCAGCAGCCACCGTCAGGGACAGGGTGGGTCAGATGAGCAGTTCTTC
v_call: TRBV9; j_call: TRBJ2-7; clone_size: -; d_call: TRBD2; cdr3_aa: CASSVEWTSSYEQYF; cdr3_nt: TGTGCCAGCAGCGTTGAGTGGACTAGCTCGTACGAGCAGTACTTC
v_call: TRBV28; j_call: TRBJ2-3; clone_size: -; d_call: -; cdr3_aa: CASSQGEGQGQDTQYF; cdr3_nt: TGTGCCAGCAGCCAAGGGGAGGGGCAGGGACAAGATACGCAGTATTTT
v_call: TRBV15; j_call: TRBJ1-5; clone_size: -; d_call: -; cdr3_aa: CATSREGRGANQPQHF; cdr3_nt: TGTGCCACCAGCAGAGAGGGGAGGGGTGCTAATCAGCCCCAGCATTTT
v_call: TRBV7-3; j_call: TRBJ2-5; clone_size: -; d_call: -; cdr3_aa: CASSISAAEETQYF; cdr3_nt: TGTGCCAGCAGCATAAGTGCGGCGGAAGAGACCCAGTACTTC
v_call: TRBV28; j_call: TRBJ2-3; clone_size: -; d_call: -; cdr3_aa: CASSSRVVDTQYF; cdr3_nt: TGTGCCAGCAGTTCCCGAGTCGTGGATACGCAGTATTTT
v_call: TRBV11-2; j_call: TRBJ2-1; clone_size: -; d_call: -; cdr3_aa: CASSPRGAGNEQFF; cdr3_nt: TGTGCCAGCAGCCCACGGGGGGCTGGGAATGAGCAGTTCTTC
v_call: TRBV7-6; j_call: TRBJ2-3; clone_size: -; d_call: TRBD1; cdr3_aa: CASSSPRDRATDTQYF; cdr3_nt: TGTGCCAGCAGCTCCCCACGGGACAGGGCGACAGATACGCAGTATTTT
v_call: TRBV7-3; j_call: TRBJ2-5; clone_size: -; d_call: TRBD1; cdr3_aa: CASSPTGWETQYF; cdr3_nt: TGTGCCAGCAGCCCGACAGGGTGGGAGACCCAGTACTTC
v_call: TRBV6-1; j_call: TRBJ2-3; clone_size: -; d_call: -; cdr3_aa: CASSEAWSRRGDTQYF; cdr3_nt: TGTGCCAGCAGTGAAGCGTGGTCACGGCGGGGAGATACGCAGTATTTT
v_call: TRBV9; j_call: TRBJ1-1; clone_size: -; d_call: TRBD1; cdr3_aa: CASSVVVGGGQGNTEAFF; cdr3_nt: TGTGCCAGCAGCGTAGTTGTAGGGGGGGGACAGGGCAACACTGAAGCTTTCTTT
v_call: TRBV6-5; j_call: TRBJ2-3; clone_size: -; d_call: TRBD1; cdr3_aa: CASSYVRGTDTQYF; cdr3_nt: TGTGCCAGCAGTTACGTCAGGGGGACAGATACGCAGTATTTT
v_call: TRBV28; j_call: TRBJ2-4; clone_size: -; d_call: TRBD2; cdr3_aa: CASSLAMLAGGHKNIQYF; cdr3_nt: TGTGCCAGCAGTTTGGCAATGTTAGCGGGAGGTCACAAAAACATTCAGTACTTC
v_call: TRBV19; j_call: TRBJ2-6; clone_size: -; d_call: TRBD1; cdr3_aa: CASSIRAGGAGANVLTF; cdr3_nt: TGTGCCAGTAGTATTAGGGCAGGGGGAGCTGGGGCCAACGTCCTGACTTTC
v_call: TRBV7-2; j_call: TRBJ2-1; clone_size: once; d_call: -; cdr3_aa: CASSLAPGENEQFF; cdr3_nt: TGTGCCAGCAGCTTAGCCCCAGGTGAGAATGAGCAGTTCTTC
v_call: TRBV4-1; j_call: TRBJ2-7; clone_size: -; d_call: -; cdr3_aa: CASSQHCPSYEQYF; cdr3_nt: TGCGCCAGCAGCCAACACTGTCCGAGCTACGAGCAGTACTTC
v_call: TRBV7-3; j_call: TRBJ2-2; clone_size: -; d_call: -; cdr3_aa: CASSLKSGRGELFF; cdr3_nt: TGTGCCAGCAGCTTAAAAAGCGGGCGCGGGGAGCTGTTTTTT
v_call: TRBV29-1; j_call: TRBJ2-7; clone_size: -; d_call: TRBD2; cdr3_aa: CSADAAGLAGEDEQYF; cdr3_nt: TGCAGCGCGGACGCTGCGGGACTAGCGGGAGAGGATGAGCAGTACTTC
v_call: TRBV6-4; j_call: TRBJ1-1; clone_size: -; d_call: -; cdr3_aa: CASSDTDKNTEAFF; cdr3_nt: TGTGCCAGCAGTGACACGGACAAGAACACTGAAGCTTTCTTT
v_call: TRBV18; j_call: TRBJ2-7; clone_size: -; d_call: TRBD1; cdr3_aa: CASSVTGGEQYF; cdr3_nt: TGTGCCAGCTCAGTCACAGGGGGCGAGCAGTACTTC
v_call: TRBV18; j_call: TRBJ1-1; clone_size: -; d_call: -; cdr3_aa: CASSSGTSGVVTEAFF; cdr3_nt: TGTGCCAGCTCGAGCGGGACGTCGGGTGTAGTCACTGAAGCTTTCTTT
v_call: TRBV28; j_call: TRBJ1-2; clone_size: once; d_call: -; cdr3_aa: CASSQGRYGYTF; cdr3_nt: TGTGCCAGCAGTCAGGGCCGCTATGGCTACACCTTC
v_call: TRBV28; j_call: TRBJ2-7; clone_size: few; d_call: TRBD1; cdr3_aa: CASSPPRGLHEQYF; cdr3_nt: TGTGCCAGCAGCCCGCCCAGGGGGCTCCACGAGCAGTACTTC
v_call: TRBV5-1; j_call: TRBJ2-3; clone_size: -; d_call: -; cdr3_aa: CASSLGAGDTQYF; cdr3_nt: TGCGCCAGCAGCTTGGGGGCGGGTGATACGCAGTATTTT
v_call: TRBV27; j_call: TRBJ2-1; clone_size: few; d_call: -; cdr3_aa: CASSSALYNEQFF; cdr3_nt: TGTGCCAGCAGTTCAGCGCTCTACAATGAGCAGTTCTTC
v_call: TRBV5-1; j_call: TRBJ1-2; clone_size: -; d_call: -; cdr3_aa: CASSLNRAVDYGYTF; cdr3_nt: TGCGCCAGCAGCTTGAACAGGGCGGTTGACTATGGCTACACCTTC
v_call: TRBV27; j_call: TRBJ2-5; clone_size: -; d_call: TRBD2; cdr3_aa: CASSFTSGHQETQYF; cdr3_nt: TGTGCCAGCAGTTTCACTAGCGGGCACCAAGAGACCCAGTACTTC
v_call: TRBV28; j_call: TRBJ1-1; clone_size: -; d_call: -; cdr3_aa: CASQQGIRNTEAFF; cdr3_nt: TGTGCCAGCCAGCAGGGTATACGGAACACTGAAGCTTTCTTT
v_call: TRBV28; j_call: TRBJ1-5; clone_size: -; d_call: -; cdr3_aa: CASAGEGVQPQHF; cdr3_nt: TGTGCCAGCGCCGGGGAGGGTGTTCAGCCCCAGCATTTT